These 30 T cell receptor beta chains were sequenced from one sample in a study of Graves' ophthalmopathy and Graves' hyperthyroidism. From RNA, the CDR3 regions of TCR beta chains were amplified and sequenced. Second-round multiplex PCR followed a first-round RT-PCR using HTBI primers. TCRdb analysed the multiplex PCR reads with MiXCR anew, one entry per CDR3 protein. The repertoire holds 620,000 or so distinct CDR3 sequences, with 22% as singletons. Sequences were obtained from peripheral blood. The receptor source for this set is a young woman with stable Graves' hyperthyroidism. Some clones in this sample may be carry-over from other donors' samples.

This clonotype was recorded at least ten times. J is TRBJ1-1 and V is TRBV29-1; D not resolved. This CDR3 contains 13 residues. V was shortened by 0 bases and J by 3 bases, with 8 bases between the two germline ends. Per germline, CDR1 SQVTM and CDR2 ANQGSEA. CDR3 bases: TGCAGCGTTGAAGAGCCGAGGGACACTGAAGCTTTCTTT. Amino acid sequence: CSVEEPRDTEAFF.

This clonotype was seen at least ten times. The genes are TRBV7-2 and TRBJ2-5, with 12 bases fitting TRBD2. This CDR3 spans 14 amino acids. Looked up from germline, CDR1 is SGHTA and CDR2 is FQGNSA. After removal of 0 bases from V and 13 bases from J, the junction contained 6 bases not matched to a gene. This chain's CDR3 is CASSLALAGGPRYF. In nucleotides, the CDR3 is TGTGCCAGCAGCTTAGCCCTAGCGGGAGGGCCGAGGTACTTC.

This clonotype was found many times. This chain connects TRBV6-5 to TRBJ1-2; D possibly corresponds to TRBD1 (6 bases). V gave up 2 bases and J gave up 7 bases, with 11 bases separating them. Germline V gives CDR1 MNHEY, CDR2 SVGAGI. The CDR3 covers 13 residues. This CDR3 is CASSYRQDLGYTF. The DNA for the CDR3 is TGTGCCAGCAGTTACAGACAGGATCTTGGCTACACCTTC.

Concerning this clonotype: An end of the junction does not agree with germline; a read error may underlie this. V and J are TRBV7-2 and TRBJ1-5; D unclear. The CDR3 is 12 residues long. The germline CDR1 and CDR2 sequences are SGHTA and FQGNSA. Here the CDR3 reads CASSELFQPRHF. As DNA, the CDR3 is TGTGCCAGCTCCGAACTTTTCCAGCCCCGGCATTTT.

There are many counts of this clonotype. The rearrangement links TRBV11-2 to TRBJ2-7; D gene uncertain. Trimming stripped 8 bases from V and 1 base from J, with 9 bases between. CDR1 and CDR2 (germline): SGHAT, FQNNGV. The CDR3 is 12 amino acids. The DNA for the CDR3 is TGTGCCAGCCGCCCGTTTTCCTACGAGCAGTACTTC. Translation gives CASRPFSYEQYF. Using reference TRBV11-2 and TRBJ2-7 for the parts outside the CDR3, the full variable domain is EAGVAQSPRYKIIEKRQSVAFWCNPISGHATLYWYQQILGQGPKLLIQFQNNGVVDDSQLPKDRFSAERLKGVDSTLKIQPAKLEDSAVYLCASRPFSYEQYFGPGTRLTVT.

In its sample, this clonotype was seen many times. V usage is TRBV2 and J usage is TRBJ1-1, with a possible D match to TRBD1 (5 bases). The length of the CDR3 is 17 residues. Trimming stripped 4 bases from V and 5 bases from J, with 23 bases between. The germline CDR1 and CDR2 sequences are SNHLY and FYNNEI. The CDR3 DNA sequence: TGTGCCAGCAGTGGGTCCCAATGGACCGATGAGGGGACTGAAGCTTTCTTT. It yields the protein CASSGSQWTDEGTEAFF.

This clonotype has ten or more counts. The chain couples TRBV2 to TRBJ2-7, with TRBD2 matching 14 bases. V trimming: 6 bases; J trimming: 3 bases; junction bases outside the gene matches: 7. CDR1 and CDR2 (germline): SNHLY, FYNNEI. The CDR3 spans 16 residues. The DNA for the CDR3 is TGTGCCAGCAGGATTTGGGGGACTAGCGGGGGCTACGAGCAGTACTTC. It codes for CASRIWGTSGGYEQYF.

The rearrangement uses TRBV6-5 and TRBJ2-7, with D perhaps TRBD2 (6 bases). The V gene's germline CDR1 is MNHEY and CDR2 SVGAGI. The V gene lost 5 bases and the J gene lost 7 bases, with 15 bases spanning the gap. This CDR3 is built from 13 residues. The CDR3 nucleotides read TGTGCCAGCAGTAACGGAGGGCATCGGGAGCAGTACTTC. Translation: CASSNGGHREQYF.

V and J are TRBV4-2 and TRBJ2-2, with TRBD2 as a possible D gene (5 bases). V was pared by 1 base and J by 9 bases, with 9 bases between. Per the germline V gene, CDR1 is LGHNA and CDR2 is YNFKEQ. The CDR3 has 13 amino acids. The CDR3 DNA reads TGTGCCAGCAGCCAAGCTGGGAGTAGGGAGCTGTTTTTT. It codes for CASSQAGSRELFF.

This clonotype was observed at least ten times. The rearrangement uses TRBV6-1 and TRBJ2-7, with D maybe TRBD2 (6 bases). Trimming pared 1 base from V and 0 bases from J, leaving 13 bases between. The CDR3 runs 16 residues. CDR1 is MNHNS, CDR2 SASEGT, per germline. CDR3 loop: CASSEGASALSYEQYF. The CDR3 DNA reads as TGTGCCAGCAGTGAAGGGGCTAGCGCCCTCTCCTACGAGCAGTACTTC.

This clonotype was picked up a small number of times. The chain is built from TRBV20-1 and TRBJ2-5; TRBD2 is a possible D gene (6 bases). Trimming removed 4 bases from V and 1 base from J, with 13 bases in between. The CDR3 has 14 amino acids. Germline V lookup: CDR1 DFQATT, CDR2 SNEGSKA (reference sequence). The CDR3 DNA reads as TGCAGTGCTACGAACTTAGCGGTCCAAGAGACCCAGTACTTC. Protein sequence: CSATNLAVQETQYF.

The V gene is TRBV28, the J gene TRBJ2-7; 7 bases are shared with TRBD1. The germline V gene encodes CDR1 MDHEN and CDR2 SYDVKM. With V trimmed by 7 bases and J by 7 bases, 4 bases remained unmatched. This CDR3 contains 11 residues. CDR3 in amino acids: CASTLQGEQYF. In DNA, the CDR3 is TGTGCCAGCACCCTACAGGGGGAGCAGTACTTC.

CDR3 nucleotide sequence: TGCGCCAGCAGCCAAGAAAACAGGGGGAGAGAGACCCAGTACTTC. The encoded protein is CASSQENRGRETQYF. This chain joins TRBV4-1 and TRBJ2-5; 8 nucleotides align to TRBD1. The CDR3 totals 15 residues. V lost 0 bases and J lost 4; bases outside the gene matches: 4. Germline-derived CDR1 and CDR2 are MGHRA and YSYEKL.

This clonotype was detected ten times or more. The V call is TRBV6-5, the J call TRBJ2-7; D unresolved. Trimming stripped 2 bases from V and 5 bases from J, with 16 bases between. The CDR3 totals 15 residues. Germline V gene sequence: CDR1 MNHEY, CDR2 SVGAGI. The CDR3 DNA sequence: TGTGCCAGCAGTTACCCCCTCGGAGAGCCTCACGAGCAGTACTTC. Its translation: CASSYPLGEPHEQYF.

In regard to this clonotype: This may come from a read error, since a much larger clone is one base off. The genes are TRBV19 and TRBJ2-2; D tentatively fits TRBD1 or TRBD2 (6 bases each). The CDR3 is 13 residues long. CDR1 is LNHDA and CDR2 is SQIVND in the germline V gene (reference sequence). CDR3 protein: CATARGETGELCF. Written as DNA, the CDR3 is TGTGCCACCGCAAGGGGGGAGACCGGGGAGCTGTGTTTT.

J is TRBJ2-3 and V is TRBV18; tentatively, D is TRBD2 (6 bases). Trimming shortened V by 2 bases and J by 4 bases, and 10 bases separated the two germline ends. This CDR3 region has 14 residues. CDR1 is KGHSH and CDR2 is LQKENI in the germline V gene. DNA of the CDR3: TGTGCCAGCTCACCATTCTCTAGCGCAGATACGCAGTATTTT. Translation gives CASSPFSSADTQYF. Drawing the rest from reference TRBV18 and TRBJ2-3, the complete variable domain is NAGVMQNPRHLVRRRGQEARLRCSPMKGHSHVYWYRQLPEEGLKFMVYLQKENIIDESGMPKERFSAEFPKEGPSILRIQQVVRGDSAAYFCASSPFSSADTQYFGPGTRLTVL.

The table lists this clonotype with many counts. The chain has TRBV4-1 and TRBJ1-5; 9 bases match TRBD1. Trimming at V came to 4 bases and at J to 1 base, leaving 8 bases not matched to a gene. The CDR3 extends over 17 amino acids. Germline-derived CDR1 and CDR2 are MGHRA and YSYEKL. CDR3 sequence (DNA): TGCGCCAGCAGCCTGAGACAGGGACAGGGAAGCAATCAGCCCCAGCATTTT. It translates to CASSLRQGQGSNQPQHF.

The chain joins TRBV20-1 to TRBJ1-2, with D hard to call. This CDR3 comprises 12 residues. The V and J ends lost 1 base and 2 bases respectively, with 5 bases between them. From germline, CDR1 is DFQATT and CDR2 SNEGSKA (reference sequence). CDR3 sequence reads: CSARVVNYGYTF. The CDR3 DNA is TGCAGTGCTAGAGTAGTGAACTATGGCTACACCTTC.

CDR3 sequence (DNA): TGTGCCAGCAGCCAAGGATGGGGAGGAACGGACAATCAGCCCCAGCATTTT. It translates to CASSQGWGGTDNQPQHF. The chain couples TRBV3-1 to TRBJ1-5; D not resolved. This CDR3 is built from 17 residues. V lost 1 base and J 3 bases, leaving 16 bases between the germline ends. Germline CDR1 reads LGHDT; CDR2 reads YNNKEL (reference sequence).

In its sample, this clonotype was seen many times. The chain links TRBV4-1 to TRBJ2-7, with D perhaps matching TRBD1 (6 bases). CDR1 is MGHRA and CDR2 is YSYEKL in the germline V gene. The CDR3 loop spans 16 amino acids. V lost 0 bases and J 4 bases, leaving 16 bases between the germline ends. CDR3 protein: CASSQDAQGRGYEQYF. CDR3 nucleotide sequence: TGCGCCAGCAGCCAAGATGCCCAGGGGAGAGGGTACGAGCAGTACTTC.

The rearrangement links TRBV5-1 to TRBJ2-2, with 12 bases aligning to TRBD2. Germline loops: CDR1 SGHRS, CDR2 YFSETQ. The CDR3 sequence is 16 residues long. With 1 base clipped from V and 3 bases from J, the junction kept 1 base outside the gene matches. As DNA, the CDR3 is TGCGCCAGCAGCTTGAGGACTAGCGGGGACACCGGGGAGCTGTTTTTT. Translated: CASSLRTSGDTGELFF.

The chain is built from TRBV6-2 or TRBV6-3 and TRBJ1-1; TRBD1 might be the D (6 bases). Germline loops: CDR1 MNHEY, CDR2 SVGEGT. CDR3 length: 15 residues. V was cut by 2 bases and J by 3 bases, with 13 bases left in between. For the CDR3, the DNA is TGTGCCAGCAGTTACCGACAGGCCAGGGACACTGAAGCTTTCTTT. Translation gives CASSYRQARDTEAFF.

The CDR3 DNA is TGTGCCATCGACGGACGGGACACCGGGGAGCTGTTTTTT. Residues: CAIDGRDTGELFF. The chain recombines TRBV10-3 with TRBJ2-2; unclear D gene. V dropped 8 bases and J dropped 3 bases, with 10 bases sitting between them. The CDR3 loop spans 13 amino acids. Germline V CDR1 and CDR2: ENHRY, SYGVKD.

This clonotype has a handful of counts. The junction differs from germline at one of its ends, possibly a read error. This chain uses TRBV5-1 with TRBJ1-1, with a tentative D call TRBD1 (6 bases). In germline, CDR1 is SGHRS, CDR2 YFSETQ. CDR3 size: 13 residues. CDR3 sequence (DNA): TGCGCCAGCAGCTTGAAGTGGGACACTGAAGTTTTCTTT. Its translation: CASSLKWDTEVFF.

This chain links TRBV5-6 with TRBJ1-2; D ambiguous. The CDR3 spans 15 residues. Germline CDR1 is SGHDT and CDR2 is YYEEEE. Trimming pared 1 base from V and 7 bases from J, leaving 17 bases between. This chain's CDR3 is CASSLTGAGSVGYTF. The CDR3 region has the DNA TGTGCCAGCAGCTTGACGGGCGCAGGATCGGTTGGCTACACCTTC.

This clonotype was seen at least ten times. V gene TRBV5-6 combines with J gene TRBJ2-7; a possible D gene is TRBD2 (6 bases). This CDR3 contains 14 residues. CDR1 and CDR2 (germline): SGHDT, YYEEEE. Deletions cut 0 bases from V and 3 bases from J, with 10 bases between. The CDR3 DNA reads as TGTGCCAGCAGCTTGGGCGGCGGGGTCTACGAGCAGTACTTC. This gives the protein CASSLGGGVYEQYF.

This clonotype was recorded many times. The V call is TRBV2, the J call TRBJ2-5; 9 bases map to TRBD2. CDR3 length equals 16 residues. The trim removed 6 bases at V and 1 base at J, leaving 9 bases unmatched. Per germline, CDR1 SNHLY and CDR2 FYNNEI. CDR3 nucleotides: TGTGCCAGCAGACTAAAAGCGGGGGGACCCCAAGAGACCCAGTACTTC. Protein product: CASRLKAGGPQETQYF.

A few counts support this clonotype. In nucleotides, the CDR3 is TGTGCCACCAGCCGACCCATGACCCCGGTGGGGCAGCCCCAGCATTTT. Translation gives CATSRPMTPVGQPQHF. The chain has TRBV15 and TRBJ1-5; no firm D call. The CDR3 is 16 residues long. The germline V and J ends were trimmed by 5 bases and 7 bases, with 21 bases remaining between them. The germline CDR1 and CDR2 sequences are LNHNV and YYDKDF (reference sequence).

This clonotype has ten or more counts. The rearrangement uses TRBV9 and TRBJ2-7; 11 bases align to TRBD1. CDR3 length: 14 amino acids. The J segment lost 6 bases and the V segment lost 3 bases, leaving 5 bases of the junction unmatched. CDR1 and CDR2 (germline): SGDLS, YYNGEE. CDR3 in DNA: TGTGCCAGCAGCGCCGGGGGGACAGGGGGCGAGCAGTACTTC. Translating it yields CASSAGGTGGEQYF.

This chain links TRBV5-4 with TRBJ2-2; 7 nucleotides line up with TRBD1. The germline gives CDR1 SGHNT, CDR2 YYREEE (reference sequence). The CDR3 contains 14 residues. Losses at the gene ends were 4 bases for V and 6 bases for J; bases not matched to a gene: 6. CDR3 region: CASSPDRAPGELFF. The DNA for the CDR3 is TGTGCCAGCAGCCCCGACAGGGCCCCCGGGGAGCTGTTTTTT.